One TCR beta chain is described in this entry. Its antigen target is currently unknown. It has no much larger one-base neighbor in the sample; base qualities were not kept. The CDR3 starts with the cysteine, ends with the phenylalanine, and has 13 residues. Only the CDR3 part of the read is kept: 39 bases, read in frame from the first base. Trimming at the junction amounts to 3 bases on V and 5 bases on J, and the germline ends lie 10 bases apart. Per the germline V gene (reference sequence), LNHDA is the CDR1 and SQIVND is the CDR2. This entry comes from a study of blood T cell repertoires in COVID-19 (dated by TCRdb to 2018 to 2021). Regarding the complete study: Collaborator samples came from the United States, Italy and Spain and covered acute and convalescent phases of COVID-19. The prospective study material was composed of cDNA or gDNA derived from T cells, B-cell-depleted T cells, or PBMCs. The dataset comprised deeply sampled blood TCRbeta repertoires from subjects exposed to, actively infected with, or recovered from COVID-19. A freely available public database, intended as a resource for researchers studying the immune response to SARS-CoV-2, is where the repertoires were released. The samples were drawn from two sources: the first 160 participants of the ongoing ImmuneRACE study, and 950 to 1,500 subjects contributed by 6 global collaborators. A de-identified subject ID, COVID-19 status, age in years and sex were almost always included in the sample metadata. Where available, HLA class I and class II types were obtained from metadata supplied by the sample provider rather than from assay-based typing. What the work shows at the level of the full study, not this receptor alone: How much clinical and demographic metadata was included differed by source and by participant, and the metadata was provided uncurated.

TCRbeta CDR3 regions were amplified from genomic DNA by means of the immunoSEQ Assay, a bias-controlled multiplex PCR. The authors' pipeline ran thus. The number of nucleated cells in each sample was estimated from the amplification of reference gene primers within the assay. To quantify the absolute abundance of each unique TCRbeta CDR3 rearrangement, sequence reads were collapsed and filtered. For each sample, productive Simpson clonality was calculated as the square root of Simpson's diversity index across productive rearrangements. The immuneACCESS repertoire file appears here via TCRdb, limited to in-frame rearrangements. These files lack a portion of the clones; in checked studies, under half of the deficit traces to unresolved V genes, and the cause of the others is not known. The DNA gave D and trimming, while V, J and clone size come from that table. Present in this sample are some 140,000 clones, approximately 87% of which were seen just once. The top ten hold 2% to 2.5% of the sample.

Collaborating institutions collected whole blood in K2EDTA tubes following their own protocols. For TCRbeta analysis, collaborators shipped samples in one of three forms: frozen whole blood, isolated PBMCs, or DNA extracted from either of those sample types. The V gene is TRBV19 and the J gene is TRBJ2-5; no D gene is confidently identified. The sequence was obtained from a man between 65 and 85 years old with active COVID-19. Sequencing was carried out using peripheral blood. The CDR3 sequence is CASSISVPETQYF. The DNA is TGTGCCAGTAGTATCTCGGTTCCGGAGACCCAGTACTTC.